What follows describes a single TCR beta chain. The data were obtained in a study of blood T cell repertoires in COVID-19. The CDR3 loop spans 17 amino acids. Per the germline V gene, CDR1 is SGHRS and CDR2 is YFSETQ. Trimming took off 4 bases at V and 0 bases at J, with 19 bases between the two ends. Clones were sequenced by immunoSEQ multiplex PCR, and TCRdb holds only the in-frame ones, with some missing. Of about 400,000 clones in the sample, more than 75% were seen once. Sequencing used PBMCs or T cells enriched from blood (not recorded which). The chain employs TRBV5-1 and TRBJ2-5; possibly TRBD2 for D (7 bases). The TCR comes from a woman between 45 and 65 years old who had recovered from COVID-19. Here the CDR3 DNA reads TGCGCCAGCAGCGTGGACAGTTTGGGGGGGGACCAAGAGACCCAGTACTTC. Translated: CASSVDSLGGDQETQYF.